This T cell receptor beta chain was sequenced for a study of T cell changes during pregnancy in multiple sclerosis. V was pared by 4 bases and J by 8 bases, with 18 bases between. Per the germline V gene, CDR1 is SGDLS and CDR2 is YYNGEE. CDR3 length equals 14 residues. Profiled with immunoSEQ multiplex PCR; TCRdb holds only in-frame clones, not every one. The sample has tens of thousands of clones, approximately 92% seen once. Material: peripheral blood, obtained in the first trimester of pregnancy. The receptor comes from a female donor with multiple sclerosis, enrolled in a pregnancy study. The chain combines TRBV9 with TRBJ1-2; tentative D call: TRBD1 (5 bases). The CDR3: CASSTAGNLGGYTF. CDR3 coding DNA: TGTGCCAGCAGCACAGCAGGGAATCTGGGCGGCTACACCTTC.